The rows below give T cell receptor beta chains drawn from one sample of a study of T cells in Graves' hyperthyroidism and ophthalmopathy. TCRdb passed the multiplex PCR reads through MiXCR, listing each CDR3 protein once. This table holds hundreds of thousands of distinct CDR3 sequences, 14% to 15% found once. The sample was blood. The source of these receptors is a man aged 18 to 30 with Graves' ophthalmopathy. Each CDR3 is given with its conserved first and last residue. The order of the fields is J gene, V gene, CDR3 protein.

j_call: TRBJ2-1
v_call: TRBV19
cdr3_aa: CASSIHRDTSSYNEQFF

j_call: TRBJ2-5
v_call: TRBV6-1
cdr3_aa: CASSDGWYQETQYF

j_call: TRBJ2-3
v_call: TRBV5-6
cdr3_aa: CASSLPPSTQYF

j_call: TRBJ1-5
v_call: TRBV11-3
cdr3_aa: CASSLEGQGADQPQHF

j_call: TRBJ2-2
v_call: TRBV12-3/TRBV12-4
cdr3_aa: CASSFGLAGELFF

j_call: TRBJ2-7
v_call: TRBV12-3/TRBV12-4
cdr3_aa: CASSPNSGYEQYF

j_call: TRBJ1-6
v_call: TRBV7-2
cdr3_aa: CASSRQGPRNSPLHF

j_call: TRBJ2-3
v_call: TRBV30
cdr3_aa: CAWYRGMTDTQYF

j_call: TRBJ2-3
v_call: TRBV3-1
cdr3_aa: CASSRGTSGHQNTQYF

j_call: TRBJ2-7
v_call: TRBV6-1
cdr3_aa: CASSHGGPAYEQYF

j_call: TRBJ2-5
v_call: TRBV29-1
cdr3_aa: CSVSWDRETQYF

j_call: TRBJ2-1
v_call: TRBV7-9
cdr3_aa: CASSFLRDRVNEQFF

j_call: TRBJ1-2
v_call: TRBV3-1
cdr3_aa: CASSQDQFIYGYTF

j_call: TRBJ2-3
v_call: TRBV3-1
cdr3_aa: CASSQRGGTDTQYF

j_call: TRBJ2-1
v_call: TRBV11-2
cdr3_aa: CASRERPGTGGNEQFF

j_call: TRBJ2-1
v_call: TRBV29-1
cdr3_aa: CSVAPRLRPEQFF

j_call: TRBJ1-2
v_call: TRBV6-2/TRBV6-3
cdr3_aa: CASRKSGSYGYTF

j_call: TRBJ1-6
v_call: TRBV13
cdr3_aa: CASSITGGSPLHF

j_call: TRBJ1-4
v_call: TRBV6-1
cdr3_aa: CASSQGNEKLFF

j_call: TRBJ2-3
v_call: TRBV18
cdr3_aa: CAGSPPTGITDTQYF

j_call: TRBJ1-2
v_call: TRBV12-3/TRBV12-4
cdr3_aa: CASSLGQGAGGYTF

j_call: TRBJ1-1
v_call: TRBV12-3/TRBV12-4
cdr3_aa: CASSLDQGSTEAFF

j_call: TRBJ1-4
v_call: TRBV7-9
cdr3_aa: CASSPRQGAGEKLFF